The 22 T cell receptor beta chains listed next were all sequenced from one sample in a study of cytomegalovirus exposure and HLA in healthy donors. Amplification used 60 Vbeta primers and 13 Jbeta primers. Only in-frame clones appear in the TCRdb table, and some are missing; sequencing was by immunoSEQ multiplex PCR. The sample shows approximately 160,000 clones, approximately 84% of them seen only once. Sequencing was carried out using PBMCs. The receptors originated from a man over 45 in good health and CMV-seropositive.

The V gene is TRBV20-1, the J gene TRBJ1-2, with TRBD1 as a possible D gene (5 bases). CDR3 length: 11 amino acids. Germline values: CDR1 DFQATT, CDR2 SNEGSKA (reference sequence). Deletions cut 8 bases from V and 4 bases from J, with 11 bases between. The CDR3 DNA reads as TGCAGTTCTGGGGGAGGCTATGGCTACACCTTC. This translates into CSSGGGYGYTF.

The gene calls are TRBV2 and TRBJ2-7, with TRBD2 matching over 9 bases. V shed 0 bases, J shed 4 bases, and the junction held 7 bases outside the gene matches. Germline CDR1 SNHLY, CDR2 FYNNEI. This CDR3 has 16 amino acids. For the CDR3, the DNA is TGTGCCAGCAGTGAAGCGGGACTAGCATCAGGTTACGAGCAGTACTTC. Translation gives CASSEAGLASGYEQYF.

This chain connects TRBV29-1 to TRBJ1-4, with D possibly being TRBD1 (5 bases). V gave up 5 bases and J gave up 8 bases, with 15 bases separating them. The CDR3 runs 13 residues. In germline, CDR1 is SQVTM, CDR2 ANQGSEA. CDR3 sequence reads: CSVSRVAGEKLFF. The CDR3 nucleotides read TGCAGCGTTTCCAGGGTTGCAGGAGAAAAACTGTTTTTT.

This clone was seen more than once but under ten times. At the DNA level, this CDR3 is encoded by other sequences in the same sample as well. V gene TRBV9 combines with J gene TRBJ2-1; no clear D gene. There are 14 residues in the CDR3. Between the trimmed V and J ends, which lost 0 bases and 0 bases, there was a span of 4 bases. CDR1 SGDLS and CDR2 YYNGEE come from the germline V gene. DNA for the CDR3: TGTGCCAGCAGCGTAGCTAGCTCCTACAATGAGCAGTTCTTC. Its translation is CASSVASSYNEQFF.

The chain employs TRBV19 and TRBJ1-2; possible D gene TRBD1, 6 bases. CDR1 LNHDA and CDR2 SQIVND come from the germline V gene (reference sequence). V lost 6 bases to trimming and J lost 4 bases, with 15 bases between them. This CDR3 has 14 amino acids. CDR3 loop: CASSHRELGYGYTF. For the CDR3, the DNA is TGTGCCAGTAGCCACAGGGAATTGGGCTATGGCTACACCTTC.

V gene TRBV5-1 combines with J gene TRBJ1-4; tentatively, D is TRBD1 (5 bases). This CDR3 is 16 amino acids long. CDR1 is SGHRS and CDR2 is YFSETQ in the germline V gene. V lost 4 bases and J 2 bases, leaving 15 bases between the germline ends. In DNA form, the CDR3 reads TGCGCCAGCAGCCCGGATGGGGGGGTGACTAATGAAAAACTGTTTTTT. Its translation: CASSPDGGVTNEKLFF.

Comments on this clone: Since the CDR3 does not end with the conserved phenylalanine or tryptophan, this likely comes from a read error. The V call is TRBV10-3, the J call TRBJ1-2, with 7 bases fitting TRBD1. V shed 6 bases and J 1 base; nucleotides not matched to a gene: 11. Looked up from germline, CDR1 is ENHRY and CDR2 is SYGVKD. The CDR3 covers 16 residues. The CDR3 region is CAIRGTDNPNNYGYTV. In DNA, the CDR3 is TGTGCCATCAGGGGGACAGATAATCCGAATAACTATGGCTACACCGTC.

The rearrangement uses TRBV25-1 and TRBJ2-1; 8 bases agree with TRBD1. This CDR3 has 16 amino acids. J was trimmed by 2 bases and V by 3 bases; bases with no gene match: 6. The V gene's germline CDR1 is MGHDK and CDR2 SYGVNS. The CDR3 bases are TGTGCCAGCAGTGATTGGACAGGGCGAGCCTACAATGAGCAGTTCTTC. It yields the protein CASSDWTGRAYNEQFF.

This clone is a singleton in its sample. V and J are TRBV7-9 and TRBJ1-5; D possibly corresponds to TRBD1 (5 bases). V was trimmed by 1 base and J by 4 bases, leaving 11 bases between them. In germline, CDR1 is SEHNR, CDR2 FQNEAQ (reference sequence). The CDR3 is 15 amino acids. CDR3 in DNA: TGTGCCAGCAGCTTAGACCACGGGACTAATCAGCCCCAGCATTTT. It codes for CASSLDHGTNQPQHF.

This chain connects TRBV6-5 to TRBJ2-7; 11 bases are a match to TRBD1. V gave up 6 bases and J gave up 0 bases; unmatched junction bases: 4. This CDR3 contains 15 residues. Germline CDR1 reads MNHEY; CDR2 reads SVGAGI. CDR3 amino acids: CASSGQGAVSYEQYF. The CDR3 bases are TGTGCCAGCAGCGGACAGGGGGCCGTCTCCTACGAGCAGTACTTC.

V and J are TRBV9 and TRBJ1-1; TRBD1 matches at 8 bases. CDR1 is SGDLS and CDR2 is YYNGEE in the germline V gene. V lost 4 bases to trimming and J lost 4 bases; unmatched junction nucleotides: 12. This CDR3 has 16 amino acids. CDR3 coding DNA: TGTGCCAGCAGCCCTCACCGGACAGGGCTGAGCACTGAAGCTTTCTTT. Protein product: CASSPHRTGLSTEAFF.

V is TRBV5-8 and J is TRBJ1-4; D gene unclear. Germline loops: CDR1 SGHTS, CDR2 YDEGEE. This CDR3 has 14 residues. Trimming took 7 bases from V and 8 from J, leaving 18 bases between them. The CDR3 nucleotides read TGTGCCAGCGCCCCGCCCGGGATTGACGAAAAACTGTTTTTT. Translated, it gives CASAPPGIDEKLFF.

V gene TRBV9 combines with J gene TRBJ1-2, with 8 bases matching TRBD1. The CDR3 sequence is 13 residues long. Germline V gene data show CDR1 as SGDLS and CDR2 as YYNGEE. Trimming cost V 4 bases and J 6 bases; bases outside gene matches: 5. DNA of the CDR3: TGTGCCAGCAGCCCAGGGACAGGCCATGGCTACACCTTC. Translated: CASSPGTGHGYTF.

This chain connects TRBV5-5 to TRBJ2-3, with a weak D call TRBD2 (5 bases). This CDR3 region has 14 residues. Trimming removed 1 base at V and 6 bases at J, with 12 bases between. Germline CDR1 reads SGHKS; CDR2 reads YYEKEE (reference sequence). This CDR3 reads CASSLFRGSDTQYF. In DNA form, the CDR3 reads TGTGCCAGCAGCTTGTTTCGGGGTTCGGATACGCAGTATTTT.

The count of this clone is one. J is TRBJ2-5 and V is TRBV6-5; no reliable D call. CDR1 is MNHEY, CDR2 SVGAGI, per germline. V gave up 0 bases and J gave up 4 bases, with 6 bases separating them. This CDR3 region has 13 residues. The CDR3: CASSYSARETQYF. Here the CDR3 DNA reads TGTGCCAGCAGTTACTCGGCCAGAGAGACCCAGTACTTC.

The V and J genes are TRBV5-1 and TRBJ1-5; 7 bases agree with TRBD1. Germline CDR1 and CDR2: SGHRS and YFSETQ. V trimming: 7 bases; J trimming: 4 bases; junction bases outside the gene matches: 8. The CDR3 runs to 14 residues. CDR3 in amino acids: CASGEGGANQPQHF. CDR3 nucleotide sequence: TGCGCCAGCGGAGAAGGGGGCGCGAATCAGCCCCAGCATTTT.

The sample holds one count of this clone. V usage is TRBV9 and J usage is TRBJ2-1; no firm D call. The V and J ends lost 3 bases and 8 bases respectively, with 6 bases between them. Germline V gene data show CDR1 as SGDLS and CDR2 as YYNGEE. The CDR3 has 11 residues. CDR3 DNA sequence: TGTGCCAGCAGCGACTCGTATGAGCAGTTCTTC. Translated, it gives CASSDSYEQFF.

This rearrangement joins TRBV28 to TRBJ1-2; a possible D gene is TRBD1 (6 bases). The CDR3 is 15 residues long. Trimming stripped 6 bases from V and 0 bases from J, with 14 bases between. Per the germline V gene, CDR1 is MDHEN and CDR2 is SYDVKM. The CDR3 spells CASRTGGGPNYGYTF. In DNA, the CDR3 is TGTGCCAGCAGGACAGGAGGCGGTCCTAACTATGGCTACACCTTC.

This chain connects TRBV9 to TRBJ2-3; tentatively, D is TRBD2 (5 bases). The CDR3 runs to 15 residues. Trimming pared 2 bases from V and 1 base from J, leaving 11 bases between. Germline CDR1 is SGDLS and CDR2 is YYNGEE. CDR3: CASSVRERGTDTQYF. The DNA for the CDR3 is TGTGCCAGCAGCGTGAGGGAAAGGGGCACAGATACGCAGTATTTT.

The chain joins TRBV11-2 to TRBJ1-1; D gene ambiguous. From germline, CDR1 is SGHAT and CDR2 FQNNGV. There are 16 residues in the CDR3. The ends were cut back, 2 bases at V and 0 bases at J, with 13 bases in the middle. The CDR3, as DNA: TGTGCCAGCAGCTTACGGAGGGAAGTTCTGAACACTGAAGCTTTCTTT. It specifies CASSLRREVLNTEAFF.

This rearrangement joins TRBV4-1 to TRBJ2-1, with 9 positions matching TRBD2. V shed 2 bases, J shed 8 bases, and the junction held 13 bases outside the gene matches. There are 17 residues in the CDR3. CDR1 and CDR2 from the germline V gene are MGHRA and YSYEKL. The CDR3 DNA sequence: TGCGCCAGCAGCCAACCCCCGTGGGTTAGCGGGGGCTATGAGCAGTTCTTC. Protein sequence: CASSQPPWVSGGYEQFF.

V gene TRBV30 combines with J gene TRBJ2-2; D may be TRBD1 (5 bases). V was trimmed by 0 bases and J by 4 bases, leaving 9 bases between them. This CDR3 is 14 amino acids long. CDR1 is GTSNPN, CDR2 SVGIG, per germline (reference sequence). Here the CDR3 DNA reads TGTGCCTGGAGTGTAAGGCAGGGCACCGGGGAGCTGTTTTTT. Amino acids: CAWSVRQGTGELFF.